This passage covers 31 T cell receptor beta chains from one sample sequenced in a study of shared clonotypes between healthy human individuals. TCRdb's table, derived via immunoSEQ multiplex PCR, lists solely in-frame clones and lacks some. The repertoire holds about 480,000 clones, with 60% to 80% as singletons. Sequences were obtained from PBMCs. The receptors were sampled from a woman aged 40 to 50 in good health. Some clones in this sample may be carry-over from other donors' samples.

CDR3 coding DNA: TGTGCCAGTAGTTCCGACACGGACACTGAAGCTTTCTTT. Protein: CASSSDTDTEAFF. The V call is TRBV19, the J call TRBJ1-1; D gene ambiguous. The germline V gene has CDR1 LNHDA and CDR2 SQIVND (reference sequence). The ends were cut back, 5 bases at V and 3 bases at J, with 10 bases in the middle. CDR3 length: 13 amino acids. The variable domain in full, with the rest retrieved from reference TRBV19 and TRBJ1-1, is DGGITQSPKYLFRKEGQNVTLSCEQNLNHDAMYWYRQDPGQGLRLIYYSQIVNDFQKGDIAEGYSVSREKKESFPLTVTSAQKNPTAFYLCASSSDTDTEAFFGQGTRLTVV.

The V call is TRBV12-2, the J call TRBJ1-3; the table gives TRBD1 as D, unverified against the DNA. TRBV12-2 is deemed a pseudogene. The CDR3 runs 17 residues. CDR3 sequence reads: CASRLAIGGDSGNTIYF. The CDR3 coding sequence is TGTGCAAGTCGCTTAGCGATAGGGGGCGACTCTGGAAACACCATATATTTT.

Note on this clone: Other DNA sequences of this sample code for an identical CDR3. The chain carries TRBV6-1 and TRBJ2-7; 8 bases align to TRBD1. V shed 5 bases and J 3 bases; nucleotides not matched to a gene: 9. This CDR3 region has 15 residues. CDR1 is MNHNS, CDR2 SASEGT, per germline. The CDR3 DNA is TGTGCCAGCAGTCATTCCGGGACAGGATACTACGAGCAGTACTTC. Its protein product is CASSHSGTGYYEQYF.

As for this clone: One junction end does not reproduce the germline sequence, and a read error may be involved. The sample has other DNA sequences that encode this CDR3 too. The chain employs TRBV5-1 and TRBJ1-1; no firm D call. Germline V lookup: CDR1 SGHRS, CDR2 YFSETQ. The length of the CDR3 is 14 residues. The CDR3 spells CASSLGLGNTEAFF. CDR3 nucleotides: TGCGCCAGCAGTTTGGGGTTAGGAAATACTGAAGCTTTCTTT.

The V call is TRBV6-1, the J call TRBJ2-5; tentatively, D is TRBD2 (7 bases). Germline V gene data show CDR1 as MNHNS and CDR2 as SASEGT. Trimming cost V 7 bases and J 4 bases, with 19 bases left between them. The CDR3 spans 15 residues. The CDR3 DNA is TGTGCCAGCATCGAAGGGAGGGGGGGACGAGAGACCCAGTACTTC. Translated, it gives CASIEGRGGRETQYF.

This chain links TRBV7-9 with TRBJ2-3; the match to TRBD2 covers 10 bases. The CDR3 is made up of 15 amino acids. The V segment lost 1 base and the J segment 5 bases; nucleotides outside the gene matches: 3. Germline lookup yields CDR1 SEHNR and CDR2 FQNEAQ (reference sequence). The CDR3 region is CASSLGPSGGDTQYF. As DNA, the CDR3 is TGTGCCAGCAGCTTAGGACCTAGCGGGGGAGATACGCAGTATTTT.

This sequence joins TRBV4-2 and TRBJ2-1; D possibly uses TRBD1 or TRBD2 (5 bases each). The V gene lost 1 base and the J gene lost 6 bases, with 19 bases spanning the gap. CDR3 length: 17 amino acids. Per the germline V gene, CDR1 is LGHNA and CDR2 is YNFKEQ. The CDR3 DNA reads TGTGCCAGCAGCCAAGGAAAGGGGAGAGGAGCCCCCAATGAGCAGTTCTTC. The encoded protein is CASSQGKGRGAPNEQFF.

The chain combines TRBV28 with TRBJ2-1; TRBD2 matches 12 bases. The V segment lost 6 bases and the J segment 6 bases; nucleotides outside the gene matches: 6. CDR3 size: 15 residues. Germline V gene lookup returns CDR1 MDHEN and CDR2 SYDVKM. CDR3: CASSPPSGRGNEQFF. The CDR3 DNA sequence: TGTGCCAGCAGCCCCCCTAGCGGGAGGGGCAATGAGCAGTTCTTC.

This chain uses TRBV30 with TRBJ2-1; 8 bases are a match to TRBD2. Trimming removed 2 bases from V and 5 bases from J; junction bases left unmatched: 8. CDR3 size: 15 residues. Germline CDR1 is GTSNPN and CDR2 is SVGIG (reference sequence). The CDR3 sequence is CAWSTIAGNHNEQFF. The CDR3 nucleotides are TGTGCCTGGAGTACCATAGCGGGAAACCACAATGAGCAGTTCTTC.

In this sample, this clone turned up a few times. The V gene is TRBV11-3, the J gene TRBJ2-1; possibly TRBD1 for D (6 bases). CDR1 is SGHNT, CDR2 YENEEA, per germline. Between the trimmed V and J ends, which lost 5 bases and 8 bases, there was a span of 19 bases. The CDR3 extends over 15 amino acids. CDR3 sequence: CASSPQGKGGDEQFF. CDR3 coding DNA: TGTGCCAGCAGCCCGCAGGGGAAAGGTGGGGATGAGCAGTTCTTC.

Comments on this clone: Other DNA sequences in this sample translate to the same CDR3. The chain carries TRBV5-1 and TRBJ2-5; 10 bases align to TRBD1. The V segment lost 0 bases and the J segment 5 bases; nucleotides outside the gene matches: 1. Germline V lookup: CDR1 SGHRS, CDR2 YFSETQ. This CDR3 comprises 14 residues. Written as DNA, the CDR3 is TGCGCCAGCAGCTTGGCGGGACAGGGGGAGACCCAGTACTTC. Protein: CASSLAGQGETQYF.

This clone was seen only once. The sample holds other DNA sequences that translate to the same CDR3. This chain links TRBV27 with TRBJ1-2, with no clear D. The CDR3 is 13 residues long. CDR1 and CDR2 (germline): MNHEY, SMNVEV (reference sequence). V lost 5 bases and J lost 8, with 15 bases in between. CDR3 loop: CASSPKAVYGYTF. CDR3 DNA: TGTGCCAGCAGTCCGAAGGCGGTCTACGGCTACACCTTC.

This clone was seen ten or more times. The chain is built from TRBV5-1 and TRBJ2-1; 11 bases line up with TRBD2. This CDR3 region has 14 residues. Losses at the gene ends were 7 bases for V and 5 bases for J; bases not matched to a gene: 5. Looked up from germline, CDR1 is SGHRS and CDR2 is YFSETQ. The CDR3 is CASSTSGKDNEQFF. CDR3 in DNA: TGCGCCAGCTCGACTAGCGGGAAGGACAATGAGCAGTTCTTC.

CDR3 sequence reads: CASSNPGLTYEQYF. The CDR3 nucleotides read TGTGCCAGTAGTAACCCGGGACTCACCTACGAGCAGTACTTC. The J gene is TRBJ2-7, the V gene TRBV19, with TRBD2 as a possible D gene (6 bases). Germline V lookup: CDR1 LNHDA, CDR2 SQIVND (reference sequence). The CDR3 sequence is 14 residues long. The V and J ends lost 4 bases and 2 bases respectively, with 12 bases between them.

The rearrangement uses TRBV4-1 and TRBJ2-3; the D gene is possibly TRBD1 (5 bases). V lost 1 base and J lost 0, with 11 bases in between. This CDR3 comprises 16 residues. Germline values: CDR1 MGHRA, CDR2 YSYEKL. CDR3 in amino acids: CASSQGPGISTDTQYF. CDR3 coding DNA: TGCGCCAGCAGCCAAGGTCCAGGGATTAGCACAGATACGCAGTATTTT.

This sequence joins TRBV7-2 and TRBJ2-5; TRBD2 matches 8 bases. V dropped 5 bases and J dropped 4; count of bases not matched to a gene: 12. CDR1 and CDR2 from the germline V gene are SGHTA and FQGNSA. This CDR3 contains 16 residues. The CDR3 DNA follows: TGTGCCAGCAGCCCCAGGACCGCGGGAGGAAGAGAGACCCAGTACTTC. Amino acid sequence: CASSPRTAGGRETQYF. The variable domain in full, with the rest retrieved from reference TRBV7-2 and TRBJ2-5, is GAGVSQSPSNKVTEKGKDVELRCDPISGHTALYWYRQSLGQGLEFLIYFQGNSAPDKSGLPSDRFSAERTGGSVSTLTIQRTQQEDSAVYLCASSPRTAGGRETQYFGPGTRLLVL.

CDR3 nucleotides: TGTGCCGGGGGCTCGTGGGCTTGGGAAAAACTGTTTTTT. Amino acids: CAGGSWAWEKLFF. The chain uses TRBV19 and TRBJ1-4; D is perhaps TRBD1 (6 bases). V gave up 11 bases and J gave up 8 bases, with 18 bases separating them. Germline V lookup: CDR1 LNHDA, CDR2 SQIVND (reference sequence). This CDR3 comprises 13 residues.

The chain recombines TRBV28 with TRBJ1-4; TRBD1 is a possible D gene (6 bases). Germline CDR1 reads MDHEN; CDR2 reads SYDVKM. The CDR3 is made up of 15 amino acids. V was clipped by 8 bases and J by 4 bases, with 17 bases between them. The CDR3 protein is CASRNRGQFNEKLFF. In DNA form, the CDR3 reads TGTGCCAGCCGAAACCGTGGACAGTTTAATGAAAAACTGTTTTTT.

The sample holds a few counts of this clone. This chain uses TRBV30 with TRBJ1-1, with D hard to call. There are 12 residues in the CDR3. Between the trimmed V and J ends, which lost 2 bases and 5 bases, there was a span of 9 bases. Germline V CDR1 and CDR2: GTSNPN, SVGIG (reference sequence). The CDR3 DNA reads TGTGCCTGGAGTCTAGGAAATACTGAAGCTTTCTTT. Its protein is CAWSLGNTEAFF.

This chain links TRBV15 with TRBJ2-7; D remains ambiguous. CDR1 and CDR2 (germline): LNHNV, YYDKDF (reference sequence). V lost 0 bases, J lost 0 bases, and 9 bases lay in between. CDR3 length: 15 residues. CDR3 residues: CATSRDVPSSYEQYF. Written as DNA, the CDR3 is TGTGCCACCAGCAGAGATGTTCCCAGCTCCTACGAGCAGTACTTC.

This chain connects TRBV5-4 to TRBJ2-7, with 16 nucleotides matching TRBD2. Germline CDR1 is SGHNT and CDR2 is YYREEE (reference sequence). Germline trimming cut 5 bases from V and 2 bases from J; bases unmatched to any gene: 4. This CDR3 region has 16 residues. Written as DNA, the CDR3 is TGTGCCAGCAGAATGGGACTAGCGGGAGGGCCCTACGAGCAGTACTTC. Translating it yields CASRMGLAGGPYEQYF.

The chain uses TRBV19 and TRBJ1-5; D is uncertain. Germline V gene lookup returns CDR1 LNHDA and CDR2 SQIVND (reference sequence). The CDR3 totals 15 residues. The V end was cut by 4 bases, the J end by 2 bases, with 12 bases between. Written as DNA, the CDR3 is TGTGCCAGTAGTAGGACGGGTGGTGGCAATCAGCCCCAGCATTTT. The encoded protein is CASSRTGGGNQPQHF.

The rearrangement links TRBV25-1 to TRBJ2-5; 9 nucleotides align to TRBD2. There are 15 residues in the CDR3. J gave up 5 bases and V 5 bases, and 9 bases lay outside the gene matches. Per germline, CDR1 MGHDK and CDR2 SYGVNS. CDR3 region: CASSYAGGRIETQYF. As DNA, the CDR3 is TGTGCCAGCAGTTATGCGGGAGGGCGGATCGAGACCCAGTACTTC.

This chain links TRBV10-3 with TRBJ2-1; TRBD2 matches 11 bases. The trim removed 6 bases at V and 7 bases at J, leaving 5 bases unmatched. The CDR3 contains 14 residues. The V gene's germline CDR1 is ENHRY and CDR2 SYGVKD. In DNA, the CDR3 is TGTGCCATCAGAGTAGCGGGAGGGCCGAATGAGCAGTTCTTC. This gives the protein CAIRVAGGPNEQFF.

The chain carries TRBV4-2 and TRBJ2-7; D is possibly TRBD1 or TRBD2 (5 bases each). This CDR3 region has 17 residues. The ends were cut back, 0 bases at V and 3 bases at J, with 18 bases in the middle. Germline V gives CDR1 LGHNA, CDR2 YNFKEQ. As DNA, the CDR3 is TGTGCCAGCAGCCAAGATGGTGGGGGACGACCTCTCTACGAGCAGTACTTC. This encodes CASSQDGGGRPLYEQYF.

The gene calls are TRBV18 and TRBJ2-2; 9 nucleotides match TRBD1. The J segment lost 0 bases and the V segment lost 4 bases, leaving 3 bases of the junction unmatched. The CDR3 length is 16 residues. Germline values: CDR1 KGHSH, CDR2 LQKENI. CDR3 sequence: CASSRGTGSNTGELFF. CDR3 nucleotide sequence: TGTGCCAGCTCACGAGGGACAGGGTCGAACACCGGGGAGCTGTTTTTT.

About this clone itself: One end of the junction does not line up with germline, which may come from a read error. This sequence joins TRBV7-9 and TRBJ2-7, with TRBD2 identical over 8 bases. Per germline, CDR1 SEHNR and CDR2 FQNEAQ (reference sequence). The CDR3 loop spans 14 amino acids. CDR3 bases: TGTGCCAGCAGCCTAGCGGGTGGCTTATACGAGCAGTACTTC. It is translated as CASSLAGGLYEQYF.

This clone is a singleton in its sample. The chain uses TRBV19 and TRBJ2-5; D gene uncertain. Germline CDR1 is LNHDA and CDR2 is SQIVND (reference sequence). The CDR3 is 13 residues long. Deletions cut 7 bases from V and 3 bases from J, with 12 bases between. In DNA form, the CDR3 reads TGTGCCAGTAATGGGCAGGTAGAAGAGACCCAGTACTTC. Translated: CASNGQVEETQYF.

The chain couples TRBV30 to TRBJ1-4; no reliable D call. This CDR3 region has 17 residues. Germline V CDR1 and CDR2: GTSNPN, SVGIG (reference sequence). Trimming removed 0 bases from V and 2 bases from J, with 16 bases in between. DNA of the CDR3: TGTGCCTGGAGTGTACCGTGGGGTGAGAGGACTAATGAAAAACTGTTTTTT. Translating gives CAWSVPWGERTNEKLFF.

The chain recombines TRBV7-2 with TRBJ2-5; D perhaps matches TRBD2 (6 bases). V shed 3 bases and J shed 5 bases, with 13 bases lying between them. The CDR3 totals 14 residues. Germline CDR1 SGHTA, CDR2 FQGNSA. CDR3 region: CASSFQGAGETQYF. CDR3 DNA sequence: TGTGCCAGCAGCTTCCAGGGCGCGGGGGAGACCCAGTACTTC.

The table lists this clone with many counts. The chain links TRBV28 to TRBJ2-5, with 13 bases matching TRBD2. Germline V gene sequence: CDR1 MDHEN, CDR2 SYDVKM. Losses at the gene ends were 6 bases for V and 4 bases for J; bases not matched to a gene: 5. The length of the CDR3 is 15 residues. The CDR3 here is CASRPGLAGSETQYF. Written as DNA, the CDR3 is TGTGCCAGCAGGCCGGGACTAGCGGGATCAGAGACCCAGTACTTC.